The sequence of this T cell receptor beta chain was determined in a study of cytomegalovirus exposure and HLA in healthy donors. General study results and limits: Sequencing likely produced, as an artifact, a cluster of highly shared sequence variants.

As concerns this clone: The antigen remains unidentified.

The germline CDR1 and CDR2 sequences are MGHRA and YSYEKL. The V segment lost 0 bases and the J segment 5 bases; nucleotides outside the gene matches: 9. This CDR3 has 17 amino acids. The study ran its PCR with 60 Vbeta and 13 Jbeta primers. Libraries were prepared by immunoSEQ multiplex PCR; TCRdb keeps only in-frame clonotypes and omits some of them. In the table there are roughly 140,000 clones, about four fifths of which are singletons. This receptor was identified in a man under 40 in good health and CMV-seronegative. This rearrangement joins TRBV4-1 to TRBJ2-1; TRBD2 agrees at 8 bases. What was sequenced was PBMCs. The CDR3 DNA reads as TGCGCCAGCAGCCAAGAAGTGGCGGCTAGCGGGCACAATGAGCAGTTCTTC. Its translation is CASSQEVAASGHNEQFF.